This T cell receptor (beta chain) was obtained from a study of T cells in Graves' hyperthyroidism and ophthalmopathy. The investigators amplified TCR beta CDR3 regions from RNA transcripts. In the first-round RT-PCR of the TCR CDR3, the HTBI primer set was used. MiXCR, run by TCRdb on the multiplex PCR reads, gives a single entry per CDR3 protein. The repertoire has approximately 600,000 distinct CDR3 sequences, over 12% of them found once; the top ten carry 3.5% to 4.5%. This clonotype has just a few counts. Uncontrolled infection, other autoimmune disease, pregnancy or lactation led to exclusion. Germline V lookup: CDR1 MDHEN, CDR2 SYDVKM. This CDR3 region has 16 residues. V dropped 8 bases and J dropped 2; count of bases not matched to a gene: 12.

The clonotype originates from a middle-aged woman with Graves' ophthalmopathy. The sample consisted of blood. The genes are TRBV28 and TRBJ1-1; TRBD1 agrees at 9 bases. The CDR3 protein is CASGSGTGTSNTEAFF. The CDR3 DNA sequence: TGTGCCAGCGGCTCCGGGACAGGGACTTCTAACACTGAAGCTTTCTTT.